This entry describes one TCR beta chain. No antigen is known for it. No per-base quality is available; no much larger clone lies one base away. This sample is drawn from a study of T cell responses to AZD1222 COVID-19 vaccine listed by TCRdb under 2021. Concerning the study at large: A total of about 250 trial participants underwent TCR sequencing, of whom under 220 had received two doses of AZD1222 and 26 had received two doses of the MenACWY control vaccine. Trial participants were enrolled by age into 18-55, 56-69 and 70-plus year subgroups, with approximately 150, 28 and 58 TCR-sequenced participants respectively. Results and caveats for the whole study, not just this receptor: In the small 56-69-year group, the increase in depth fell short of significance, most likely because of low power. Spike-specific TCR breadth and depth rose significantly after two AZD1222 doses compared with day 0 and with MenACWY recipients. No day 14 peak-response samples were available, so repertoires were characterized only after the peak T cell response. CD4 TCRs associated with the vaccine covered the entire spike protein, and the dominant responses were in regions 160-218 and 743-854. Participants were mostly white British, with more females than males. The authors suggested clonal diversity may have been underestimated. Reportedly, almost half of the unique spike-specific TCRs recognized epitopes lying outside the regions that are mutated in the B.1.351 and B.1.1.7 variants. Conclusions about previously exposed vaccinees are limited, since just five or six AZD1222 recipients were seropositive for SARS-CoV-2 at baseline.

The CDR3 regions of human TCRbeta chains were analyzed by immunosequencing. Processing in the source paper ran as follows. Repertoire TCRs were matched against a reference library of SARS-CoV-2-specific TCRs generated with the MIRA antigen-specificity platform. Breadth was defined as the fraction of unique TCRs that were SARS-CoV-2-associated, and depth was defined as the fraction of total T cells that were SARS-CoV-2-associated. Each spike-specific TCR was assigned to its reactive spike region and to a CD4 or CD8 class using the MIRA data. Log10-transformed breadth and depth values were compared by one-way ANOVA with Sidak's multiple comparisons tests. TCRdb re-hosts the immuneACCESS table, in-frame sequences only. Its copies lack some clones; in the studies checked, an unresolved V gene accounts for under half of them, and the cause for the rest is not known. D and trimming were read from the DNA, whereas the V and J calls and clone size are those reported in that table. Recorded for this sample are 150,000 or so clones; approximately 90% of them occurred a single time. Around 1.2% of the sample belongs to the ten largest clones.

The sample's time point, from its label and the paper: about 28 days (+/-7) after the second vaccine dose. AZD1222 recipients with second doses at about 4 weeks or about 12 weeks were pooled, because spike-specific TCR depth and breadth did not differ between schedules. Samples from vaccinated people were obtained from the UK trials COV001 and COV002, which included a single-blind randomized controlled phase 2/3 trial of AZD1222 (ChAdOx1 nCoV-19) in healthy adults. For TCRbeta chain sequencing, PBMC samples from trial participants were taken at day 0 and at day 28 after the second dose. From the cysteine through the phenylalanine, the CDR3 covers 15 amino acids. The kept DNA is CDR3 alone, 45 bases in frame from the first base. V is pared back by 4 bases and J by 0 bases, with 11 bases lying between the germline termini. Via the germline V gene (reference sequence), CDR1 is SGHNT and CDR2 YYREEE.

The sequence is built from TRBV5-4 and TRBJ1-3; matching of 5 bases hints at TRBD1 as the D gene. This clonotype was obtained from an adult who received the AZD1222 COVID-19 vaccine. This specimen was peripheral blood, taken 28 days after the second AZD1222 dose. The CDR3 reads as follows: CASSPDSSSGNTIYF. The DNA sequence is as follows: TGTGCCAGCAGCCCAGACAGCTCCTCTGGAAACACCATATATTTT.